Sequencing of this T cell receptor beta chain was carried out in a study of cytomegalovirus exposure and HLA in healthy donors. PCR amplification relied on 60 Vbeta primers (plus 13 Jbeta primers). The repertoire was sequenced with immunoSEQ multiplex PCR; TCRdb's copy has only in-frame clones and lacks some. This sample has 150,000 to 200,000 clones; 80% occur once, and the top ten carry 4.5% to 6%. CDR1 and CDR2 from the germline V gene are KGHSH and LQKENI. Trimming took off 6 bases at V and 4 bases at J, with 15 bases between the two ends. This CDR3 is built from 14 residues. The V call is TRBV18, the J call TRBJ1-2; D unclear. What was sequenced was PBMCs. The receptor was derived from a man aged 35 to 55 in good health and CMV-seronegative. CDR3 nucleotide sequence: TGTGCCAGCTCGCTAGCGGACGGACCCTATGGCTACACCTTC. It yields the protein CASSLADGPYGYTF.